This T cell receptor beta chain derives from a study of shared clonotypes between healthy human individuals. Study information: CD4 naive and memory got three plates each, CD8 naive two, CD8 memory one.

General study points: Richness estimates generally favored naive over memory subsets. Rarefaction revealed incomplete sorted-subset sequencing despite large depth.

The table came from immunoSEQ multiplex PCR; TCRdb's copy has only in-frame clones and leaves some out. The table lists a few million clones, 93% of them singletons. All donors qualified as healthy HIV-negative adults and had experienced no recent acute infections or vaccinations. With respect to this clone: Its antigen remains unidentified.

Per the germline V gene, CDR1 is MGHDK and CDR2 is SYGVNS. The V and J ends lost 6 bases and 3 bases respectively, with 6 bases between them. This CDR3 region has 11 residues. Sequenced material: naive CD4+ T cells from PBMCs. Described subset: CD45RA+ positively selected. This chain connects TRBV25-1 to TRBJ2-7; D remains unclear. The origin of this receptor is a man between 18 and 29 years old in good health. Some clones in this sample may be carry-over from other donors' samples. Written as DNA, the CDR3 is TGTGCCAGCAGCCAGTTCTACGAGCAGTACTTC. This sequence encodes CASSQFYEQYF.